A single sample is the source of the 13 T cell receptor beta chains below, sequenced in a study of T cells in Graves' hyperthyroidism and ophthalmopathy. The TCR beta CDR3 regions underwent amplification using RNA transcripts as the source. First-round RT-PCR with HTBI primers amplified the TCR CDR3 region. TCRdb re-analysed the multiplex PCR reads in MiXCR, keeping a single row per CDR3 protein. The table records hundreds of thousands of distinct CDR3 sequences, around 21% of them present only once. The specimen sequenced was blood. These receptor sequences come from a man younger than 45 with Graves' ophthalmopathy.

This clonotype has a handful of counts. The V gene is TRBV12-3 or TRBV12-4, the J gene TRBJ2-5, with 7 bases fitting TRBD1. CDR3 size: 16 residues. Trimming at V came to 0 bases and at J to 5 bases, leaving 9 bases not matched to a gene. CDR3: CASSLAGARGSETQYF. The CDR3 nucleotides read TGTGCCAGCAGTTTAGCGGGGGCCAGGGGGTCGGAGACCCAGTACTTC.

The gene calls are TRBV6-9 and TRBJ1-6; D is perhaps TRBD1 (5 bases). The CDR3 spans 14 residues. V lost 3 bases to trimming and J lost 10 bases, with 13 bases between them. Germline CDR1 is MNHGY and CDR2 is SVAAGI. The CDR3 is CASSYQGIRSPLHF. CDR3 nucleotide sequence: TGTGCCAGCAGTTACCAGGGTATCCGCTCACCCCTCCACTTT.

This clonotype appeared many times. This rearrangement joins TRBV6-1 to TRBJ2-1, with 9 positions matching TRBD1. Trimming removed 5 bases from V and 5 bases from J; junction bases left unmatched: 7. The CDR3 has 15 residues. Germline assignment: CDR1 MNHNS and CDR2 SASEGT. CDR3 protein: CASSRPGQGHNEQFF. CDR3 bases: TGTGCCAGCAGTCGACCGGGACAGGGCCACAATGAGCAGTTCTTC.

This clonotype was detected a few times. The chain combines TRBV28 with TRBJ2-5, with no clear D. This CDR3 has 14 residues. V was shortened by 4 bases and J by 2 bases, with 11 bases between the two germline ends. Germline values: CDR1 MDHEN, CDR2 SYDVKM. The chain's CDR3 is CASSSYLGQETQYF. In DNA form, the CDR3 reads TGTGCCAGCAGTTCCTATTTGGGTCAAGAGACCCAGTACTTC.

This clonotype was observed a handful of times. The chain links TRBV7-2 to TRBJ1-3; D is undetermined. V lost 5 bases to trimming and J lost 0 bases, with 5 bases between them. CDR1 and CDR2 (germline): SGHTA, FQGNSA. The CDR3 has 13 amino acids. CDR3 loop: CASSLASGNTIYF. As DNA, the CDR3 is TGTGCCAGCAGCCTGGCCTCTGGAAACACCATATATTTT.

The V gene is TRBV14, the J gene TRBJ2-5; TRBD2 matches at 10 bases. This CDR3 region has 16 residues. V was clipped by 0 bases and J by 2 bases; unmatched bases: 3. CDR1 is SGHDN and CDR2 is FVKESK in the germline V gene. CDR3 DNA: TGTGCCAGCAGCCAAGACGGGACTAGCGAGCAAGAGACCCAGTACTTC. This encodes CASSQDGTSEQETQYF.

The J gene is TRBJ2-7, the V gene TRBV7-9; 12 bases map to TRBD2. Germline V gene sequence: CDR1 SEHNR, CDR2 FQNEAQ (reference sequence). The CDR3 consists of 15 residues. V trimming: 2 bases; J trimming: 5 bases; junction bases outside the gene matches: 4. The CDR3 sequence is CASSLLAGGPNEQYF. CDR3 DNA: TGTGCCAGCAGCTTACTAGCGGGAGGGCCTAACGAGCAGTACTTC.

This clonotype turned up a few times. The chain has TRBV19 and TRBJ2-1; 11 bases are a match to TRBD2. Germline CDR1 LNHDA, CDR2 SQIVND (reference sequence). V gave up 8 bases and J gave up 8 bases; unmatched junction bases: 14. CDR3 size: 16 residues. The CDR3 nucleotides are TGTGCCAGTGGGATGTTGAGCGGGGGACTAGCGGATGAGCAGTTCTTC. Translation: CASGMLSGGLADEQFF. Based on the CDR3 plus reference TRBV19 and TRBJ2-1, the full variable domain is DGGITQSPKYLFRKEGQNVTLSCEQNLNHDAMYWYRQDPGQGLRLIYYSQIVNDFQKGDIAEGYSVSREKKESFPLTVTSAQKNPTAFYLCASGMLSGGLADEQFFGPGTRLTVL.

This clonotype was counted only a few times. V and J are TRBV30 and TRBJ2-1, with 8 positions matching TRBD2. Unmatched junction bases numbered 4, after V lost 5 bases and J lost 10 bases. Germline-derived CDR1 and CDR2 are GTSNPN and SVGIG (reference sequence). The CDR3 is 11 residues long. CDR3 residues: CAWGTSLEQFF. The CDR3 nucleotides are TGTGCCTGGGGGACTAGTCTCGAGCAGTTCTTC. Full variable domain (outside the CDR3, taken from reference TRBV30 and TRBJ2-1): SQTIHQWPATLVQPVGSPLSLECTVEGTSNPNLYWYRQAAGRGLQLLFYSVGIGQISSEVPQNLSASRPQDRQFILSSKKLLLSDSGFYLCAWGTSLEQFFGPGTRLTVL.

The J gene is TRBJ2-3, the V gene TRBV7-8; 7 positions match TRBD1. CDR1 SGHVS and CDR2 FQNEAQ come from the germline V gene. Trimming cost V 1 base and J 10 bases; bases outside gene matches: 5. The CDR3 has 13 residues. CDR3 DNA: TGTGCCAGCAGCTTAGTCAGGGGGTCCCCGCAGTATTTT. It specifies CASSLVRGSPQYF.

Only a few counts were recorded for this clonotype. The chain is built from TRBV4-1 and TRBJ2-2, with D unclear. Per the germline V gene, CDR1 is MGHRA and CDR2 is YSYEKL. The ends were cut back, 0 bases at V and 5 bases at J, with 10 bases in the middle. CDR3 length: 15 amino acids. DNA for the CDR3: TGCGCCAGCAGCCAAGAGCTGCTTCCGACCGGGGAGCTGTTTTTT. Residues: CASSQELLPTGELFF.

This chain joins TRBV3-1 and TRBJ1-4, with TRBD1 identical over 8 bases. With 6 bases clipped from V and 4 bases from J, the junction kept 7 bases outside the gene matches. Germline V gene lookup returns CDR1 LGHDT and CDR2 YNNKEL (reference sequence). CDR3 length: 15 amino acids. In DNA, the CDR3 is TGTGCCAGCAGTCTAACAGGGGGGATTAATGAAAAACTGTTTTTT. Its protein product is CASSLTGGINEKLFF.

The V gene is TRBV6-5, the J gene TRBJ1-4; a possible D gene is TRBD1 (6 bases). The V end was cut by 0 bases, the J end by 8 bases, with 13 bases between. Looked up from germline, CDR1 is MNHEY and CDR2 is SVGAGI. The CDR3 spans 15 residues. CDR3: CASSYSIGGREKLFF. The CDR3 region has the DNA TGTGCCAGCAGTTACTCTATCGGGGGCCGGGAAAAACTGTTTTTT.